The present entry profiles one TCR beta chain with its context. This record belongs to a study of T cell responses to AZD1222 COVID-19 vaccine. The CDR3 runs 14 residues. The V and J ends lost 2 bases and 8 bases, in that order; junction bases with no gene match: 3. Per germline, CDR1 MNHEY and CDR2 SVGAGI. Sequencing was performed with immunoSEQ multiplex PCR; in TCRdb, only in-frame clones are kept and a portion is missing. This table holds around 91,000 clones, 90% to 95% found once. The V call is TRBV6-5, the J call TRBJ2-1, with 10 bases fitting TRBD2. The specimen comprised peripheral blood, sampled 28 days after the second AZD1222 dose. This TCR derives from an adult who received the AZD1222 COVID-19 vaccine. CDR3 nucleotides: TGTGCCAGCAGTTACCTAGCGGGAGACGATGAGCAGTTCTTC. This encodes CASSYLAGDDEQFF.